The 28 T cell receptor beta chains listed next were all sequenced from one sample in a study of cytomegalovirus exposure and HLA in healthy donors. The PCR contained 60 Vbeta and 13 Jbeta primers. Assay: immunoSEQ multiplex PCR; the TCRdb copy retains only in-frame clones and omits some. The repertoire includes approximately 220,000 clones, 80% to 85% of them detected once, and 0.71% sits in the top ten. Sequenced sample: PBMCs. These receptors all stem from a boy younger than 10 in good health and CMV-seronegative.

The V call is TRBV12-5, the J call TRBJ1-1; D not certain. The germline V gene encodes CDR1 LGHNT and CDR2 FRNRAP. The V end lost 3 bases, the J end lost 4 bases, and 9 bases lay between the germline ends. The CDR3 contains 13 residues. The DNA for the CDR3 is TGTGCTAGTGGTTTCAGTATTGGCACTGAAGCTTTCTTT. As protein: CASGFSIGTEAFF.

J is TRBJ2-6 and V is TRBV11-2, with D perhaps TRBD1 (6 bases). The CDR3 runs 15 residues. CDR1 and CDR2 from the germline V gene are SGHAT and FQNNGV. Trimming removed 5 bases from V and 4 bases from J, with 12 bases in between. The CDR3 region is CASSRDTPGANVLTF. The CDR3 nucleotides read TGTGCCAGCAGCAGGGACACACCCGGGGCCAACGTCCTGACTTTC. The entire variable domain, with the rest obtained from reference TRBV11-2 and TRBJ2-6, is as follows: EAGVAQSPRYKIIEKRQSVAFWCNPISGHATLYWYQQILGQGPKLLIQFQNNGVVDDSQLPKDRFSAERLKGVDSTLKIQPAKLEDSAVYLCASSRDTPGANVLTFGAGSRLTVL.

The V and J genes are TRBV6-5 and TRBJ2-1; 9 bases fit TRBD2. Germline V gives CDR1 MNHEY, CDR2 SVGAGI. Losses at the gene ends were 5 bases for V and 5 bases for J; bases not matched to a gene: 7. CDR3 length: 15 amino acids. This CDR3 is CASSPWLAGDNEQFF. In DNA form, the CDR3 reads TGTGCCAGCAGTCCTTGGTTAGCGGGGGACAATGAGCAGTTCTTC.

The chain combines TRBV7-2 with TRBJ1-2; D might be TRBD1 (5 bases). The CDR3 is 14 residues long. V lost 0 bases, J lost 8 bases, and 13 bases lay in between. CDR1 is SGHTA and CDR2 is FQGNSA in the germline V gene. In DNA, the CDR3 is TGTGCCAGCAGCTTAGCGGGCGGGGGGGGAGGCTACACCTTC. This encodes CASSLAGGGGGYTF.

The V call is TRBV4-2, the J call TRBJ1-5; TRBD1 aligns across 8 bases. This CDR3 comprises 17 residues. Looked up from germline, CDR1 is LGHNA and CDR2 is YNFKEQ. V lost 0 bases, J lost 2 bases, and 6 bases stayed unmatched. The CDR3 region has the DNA TGTGCCAGCAGCCAAGATTCCCCGACAGGGGGCAATCAGCCCCAGCATTTT. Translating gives CASSQDSPTGGNQPQHF.

The CDR3 here is CASSLAVAQDGYTF. CDR3 sequence (DNA): TGTGCCAGCAGCTTAGCGGTAGCGCAGGATGGCTACACCTTC. The V call is TRBV7-2, the J call TRBJ1-2; D gene unclear. The CDR3 totals 14 residues. V lost 0 bases to trimming and J lost 6 bases, with 11 bases between them. Germline CDR1 and CDR2: SGHTA and FQGNSA.

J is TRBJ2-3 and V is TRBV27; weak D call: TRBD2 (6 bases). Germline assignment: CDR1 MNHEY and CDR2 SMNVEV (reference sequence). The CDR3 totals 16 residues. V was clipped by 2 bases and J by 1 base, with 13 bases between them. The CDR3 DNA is TGTGCCAGCAGTTTAGGGACTGCCTATGGCACAGATACGCAGTATTTT. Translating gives CASSLGTAYGTDTQYF.

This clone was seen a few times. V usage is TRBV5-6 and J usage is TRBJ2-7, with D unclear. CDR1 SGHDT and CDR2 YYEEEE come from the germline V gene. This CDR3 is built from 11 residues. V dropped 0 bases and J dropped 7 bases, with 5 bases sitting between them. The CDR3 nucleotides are TGTGCCAGCAGCTTGGGCAGGGAGCAGTACTTC. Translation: CASSLGREQYF.

As DNA, the CDR3 is TGTGCCTGGAGTGTACATGGGGCCGGGGAGACCCAGTACTTC. Amino acids: CAWSVHGAGETQYF. This sequence joins TRBV30 and TRBJ2-5; tentative D call: TRBD1 (5 bases). With 0 bases removed from V and 5 bases from J, the gap between germline ends came to 13 bases. CDR1 and CDR2 (germline): GTSNPN, SVGIG (reference sequence). This CDR3 has 14 residues.

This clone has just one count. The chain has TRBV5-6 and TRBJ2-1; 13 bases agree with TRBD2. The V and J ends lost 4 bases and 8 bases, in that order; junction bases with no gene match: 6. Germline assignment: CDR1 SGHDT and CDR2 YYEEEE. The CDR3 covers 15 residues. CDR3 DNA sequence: TGTGCCAGCAGCCTAGGGACTAGCGGGGTATATGAGCAGTTCTTC. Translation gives CASSLGTSGVYEQFF.

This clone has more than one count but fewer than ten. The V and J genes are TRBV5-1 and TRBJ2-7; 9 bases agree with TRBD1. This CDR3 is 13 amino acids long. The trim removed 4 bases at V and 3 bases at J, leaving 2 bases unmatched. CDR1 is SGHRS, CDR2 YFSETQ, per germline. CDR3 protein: CASSTGQGYEQYF. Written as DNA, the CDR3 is TGCGCCAGCAGCACGGGACAGGGCTACGAGCAGTACTTC.

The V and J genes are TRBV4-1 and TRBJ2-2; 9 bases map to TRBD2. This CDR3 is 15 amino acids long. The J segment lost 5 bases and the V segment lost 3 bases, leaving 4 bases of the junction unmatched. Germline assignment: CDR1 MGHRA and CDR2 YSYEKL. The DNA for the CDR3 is TGCGCCAGCAGCCACGGCGGGAGGGGAACCGGGGAGCTGTTTTTT. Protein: CASSHGGRGTGELFF.

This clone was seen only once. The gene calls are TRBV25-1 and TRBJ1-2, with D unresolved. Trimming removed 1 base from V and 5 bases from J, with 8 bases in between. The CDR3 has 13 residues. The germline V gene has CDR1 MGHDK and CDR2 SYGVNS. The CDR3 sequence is CASSESSGYGYTF. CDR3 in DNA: TGTGCCAGCAGTGAATCGTCCGGGTATGGCTACACCTTC.

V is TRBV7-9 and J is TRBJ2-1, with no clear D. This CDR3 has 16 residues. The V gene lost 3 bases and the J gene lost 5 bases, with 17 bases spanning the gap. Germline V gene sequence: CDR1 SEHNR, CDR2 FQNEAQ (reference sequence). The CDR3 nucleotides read TGTGCCAGCAGCTTCTCCCTCTCCATGCTAAACAATGAGCAGTTCTTC. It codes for CASSFSLSMLNNEQFF.

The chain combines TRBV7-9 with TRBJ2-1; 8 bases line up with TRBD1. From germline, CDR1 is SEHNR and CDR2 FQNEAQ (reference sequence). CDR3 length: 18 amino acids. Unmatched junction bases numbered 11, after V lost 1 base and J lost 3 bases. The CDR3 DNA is TGTGCCAGCAGCTTAGTTCGAGAGGACAGGGTTTTCTACAATGAGCAGTTCTTC. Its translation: CASSLVREDRVFYNEQFF.

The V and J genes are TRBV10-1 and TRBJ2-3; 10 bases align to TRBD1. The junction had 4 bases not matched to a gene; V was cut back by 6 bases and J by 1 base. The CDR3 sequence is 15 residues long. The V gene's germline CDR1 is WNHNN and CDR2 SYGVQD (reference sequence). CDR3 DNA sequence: TGCGCCAGCAGCCCCGGGACAGGGGGCACAGATACGCAGTATTTT. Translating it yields CASSPGTGGTDTQYF.

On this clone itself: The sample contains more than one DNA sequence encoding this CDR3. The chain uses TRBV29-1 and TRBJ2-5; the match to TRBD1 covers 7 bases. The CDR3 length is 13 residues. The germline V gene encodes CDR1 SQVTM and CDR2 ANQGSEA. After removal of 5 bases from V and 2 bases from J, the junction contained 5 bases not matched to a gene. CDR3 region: CSVRDRVQETQYF. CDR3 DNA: TGCAGCGTTCGAGACAGGGTTCAAGAGACCCAGTACTTC.

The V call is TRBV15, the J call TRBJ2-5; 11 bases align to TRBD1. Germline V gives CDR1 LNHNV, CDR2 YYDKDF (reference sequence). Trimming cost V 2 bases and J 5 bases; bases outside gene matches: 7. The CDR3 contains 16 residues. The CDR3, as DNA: TGTGCCACCAGCAGATCGGACAGGGGGCGTTGGGAGACCCAGTACTTC. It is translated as CATSRSDRGRWETQYF. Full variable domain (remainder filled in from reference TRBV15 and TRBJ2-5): DAMVIQNPRYQVTQFGKPVTLSCSQTLNHNVMYWYQQKSSQAPKLLFHYYDKDFNNEADTPDNFQSRRPNTSFCFLDIRSPGLGDTAMYLCATSRSDRGRWETQYFGPGTRLLVL.

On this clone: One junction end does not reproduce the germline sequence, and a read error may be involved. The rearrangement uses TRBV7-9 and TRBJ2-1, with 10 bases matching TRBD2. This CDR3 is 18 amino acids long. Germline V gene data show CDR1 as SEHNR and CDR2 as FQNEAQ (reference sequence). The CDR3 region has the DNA TGTTCCAGCAGCTTCGTTATCCTCACTAGCGGGGACTACAATGAGCAGTTCTTC. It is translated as CSSSFVILTSGDYNEQFF. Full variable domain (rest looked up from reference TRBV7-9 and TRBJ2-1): DTGVSQNPRHKITKRGQNVTFRCDPISEHNRLYWYRQTLGQGPEFLTYFQNEAQLEKSRLLSDRFSAERPKGSFSTLEIQRTEQGDSAMYLCSSSFVILTSGDYNEQFFGPGTRLTVL.

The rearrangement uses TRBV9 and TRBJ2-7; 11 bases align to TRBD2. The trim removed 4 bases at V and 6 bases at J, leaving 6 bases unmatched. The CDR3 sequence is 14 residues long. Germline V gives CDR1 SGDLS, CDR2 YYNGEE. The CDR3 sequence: CASSLTGTSGEQYF. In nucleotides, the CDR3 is TGTGCCAGCAGCCTTACCGGGACTAGCGGCGAGCAGTACTTC. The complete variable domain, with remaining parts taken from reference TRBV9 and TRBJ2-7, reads DSGVTQTPKHLITATGQRVTLRCSPRSGDLSVYWYQQSLDQGLQFLIQYYNGEERAKGNILERFSAQQFPDLHSELNLSSLELGDSALYFCASSLTGTSGEQYFGPGTRLTVT.

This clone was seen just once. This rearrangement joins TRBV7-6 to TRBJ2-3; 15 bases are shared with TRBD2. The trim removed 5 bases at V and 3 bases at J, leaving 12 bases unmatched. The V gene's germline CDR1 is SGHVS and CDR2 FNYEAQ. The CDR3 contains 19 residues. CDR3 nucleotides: TGTGCCAGCAGCCCATGGGGGACTAGCGGGAGGACTTATACAGATACGCAGTATTTT. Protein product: CASSPWGTSGRTYTDTQYF.

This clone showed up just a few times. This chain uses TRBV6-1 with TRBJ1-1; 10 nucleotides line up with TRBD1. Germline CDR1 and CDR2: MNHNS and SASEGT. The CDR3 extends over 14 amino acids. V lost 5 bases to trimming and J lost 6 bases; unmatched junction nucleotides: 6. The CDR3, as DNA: TGTGCCAGCAGTAGGGACAGGGGAATCGCTGAAGCTTTCTTT. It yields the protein CASSRDRGIAEAFF.

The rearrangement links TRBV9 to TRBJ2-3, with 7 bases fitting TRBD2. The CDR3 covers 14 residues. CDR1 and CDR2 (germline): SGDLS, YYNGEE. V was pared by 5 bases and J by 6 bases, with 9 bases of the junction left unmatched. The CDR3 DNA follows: TGTGCCAGCAGACCCGCAGGGAGGGGTGATACGCAGTATTTT. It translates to CASRPAGRGDTQYF.

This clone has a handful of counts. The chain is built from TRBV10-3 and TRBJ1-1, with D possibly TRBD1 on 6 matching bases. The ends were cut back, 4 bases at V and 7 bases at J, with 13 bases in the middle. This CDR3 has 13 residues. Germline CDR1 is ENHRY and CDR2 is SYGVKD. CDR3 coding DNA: TGTGCCATCAGTGGCACCCCAGGGGATGAAGCTTTCTTT. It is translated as CAISGTPGDEAFF.

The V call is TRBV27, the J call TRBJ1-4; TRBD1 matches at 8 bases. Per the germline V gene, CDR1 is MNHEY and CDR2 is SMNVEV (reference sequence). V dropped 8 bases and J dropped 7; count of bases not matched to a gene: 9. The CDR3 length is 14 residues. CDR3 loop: CASGRQGIGEKLFF. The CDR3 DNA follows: TGTGCCAGCGGCCGACAGGGGATTGGTGAAAAACTGTTTTTT. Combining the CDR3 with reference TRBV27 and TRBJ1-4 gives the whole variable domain EAQVTQNPRYLITVTGKKLTVTCSQNMNHEYMSWYRQDPGLGLRQIYYSMNVEVTDKGDVPEGYKVSRKEKRNFPLILESPSPNQTSLYFCASGRQGIGEKLFFGSGTQLSVL.

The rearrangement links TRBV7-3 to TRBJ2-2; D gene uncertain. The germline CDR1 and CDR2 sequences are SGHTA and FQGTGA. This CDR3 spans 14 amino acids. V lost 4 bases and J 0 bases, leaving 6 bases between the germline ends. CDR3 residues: CASSSNTNTGELFF. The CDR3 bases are TGTGCCAGCAGCTCTAATACGAACACCGGGGAGCTGTTTTTT. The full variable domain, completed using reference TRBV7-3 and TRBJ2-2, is GAGVSQTPSNKVTEKGKYVELRCDPISGHTALYWYRQSLGQGPEFLIYFQGTGAADDSGLPNDRFFAVRPEGSVSTLKIQRTERGDSAVYLCASSSNTNTGELFFGEGSRLTVL.

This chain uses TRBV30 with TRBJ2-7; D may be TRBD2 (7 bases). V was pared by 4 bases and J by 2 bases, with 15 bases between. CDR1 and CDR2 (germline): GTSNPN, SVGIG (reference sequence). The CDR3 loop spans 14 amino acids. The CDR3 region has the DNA TGTGCCTGGACTTGGGAGGGGGATACCTACGAGCAGTACTTC. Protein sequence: CAWTWEGDTYEQYF.

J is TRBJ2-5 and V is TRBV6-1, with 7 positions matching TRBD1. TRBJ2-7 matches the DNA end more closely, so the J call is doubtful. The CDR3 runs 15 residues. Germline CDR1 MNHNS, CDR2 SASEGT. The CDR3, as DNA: TGTGCCAGCAGTGAAGAAGGGACAGCCATCTACGAGCAGTACTTC. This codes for CASSEEGTAIYEQYF.